The 28 T cell receptor beta chains listed next were all sequenced from one sample in a study of human T cells and chemical hapten exposure. Stated time point: pre-sensitization, week 0. Stated treatment: therapeutic diphenylcyclopropenone sensitization with weekly scalp DPC. TCRdb recomputed calls from the RACE reads with MiXCR, one row per CDR3 protein. The repertoire holds around 380,000 distinct CDR3 sequences, with roughly 6% as singletons. The sequences come from whole blood, collected in connection with sensitization to the hapten diphenylcyclopropenone (DPC). The receptors were gathered from a woman between 18 and 30 years old with alopecia areata. Some clones in this sample may be carry-over from other donors' samples.

The rearrangement links TRBV6-5 to TRBJ1-5; tentative D call: TRBD1 (5 bases). Trimming removed 9 bases at V and 2 bases at J, with 11 bases between. Germline lookup yields CDR1 MNHEY and CDR2 SVGAGI. The CDR3 totals 13 residues. This CDR3 reads CASRGIGNQPQHF. The CDR3 nucleotides are TGTGCCAGTAGGGGAATCGGCAATCAGCCCCAGCATTTT.

There are many counts of this clonotype. The rearrangement joins TRBV29-1 to TRBJ2-7, with D tentatively TRBD1 (7 bases). V was trimmed by 7 bases and J by 2 bases, leaving 15 bases between them. CDR3 length: 13 amino acids. Germline V gives CDR1 SQVTM, CDR2 ANQGSEA. The CDR3 region is CSARRGPTYEQYF. The CDR3 bases are TGCAGCGCAAGGAGGGGGCCCACCTACGAGCAGTACTTC.

This clonotype was observed a handful of times. The V and J genes are TRBV5-1 and TRBJ1-2, with 11 bases that match TRBD1. J lost 1 base, V lost 4 bases, and 6 bases had no gene match. CDR1 is SGHRS, CDR2 YFSETQ, per germline. The CDR3 runs to 16 residues. The CDR3 DNA reads as TGCGCCAGCAGCACGGACAGGGGGCATCTTAACTATGGCTACACCTTC. It yields the protein CASSTDRGHLNYGYTF.

This clonotype was seen at least ten times. This rearrangement joins TRBV7-2 to TRBJ2-3; D gene ambiguous. V gave up 5 bases and J gave up 4 bases, with 19 bases separating them. This CDR3 has 16 amino acids. Germline V gene sequence: CDR1 SGHTA, CDR2 FQGNSA. The CDR3 is CASSLRVRVRADTQYF. Here the CDR3 DNA reads TGTGCCAGCAGCCTTCGAGTCCGAGTACGAGCAGATACGCAGTATTTT.

This clonotype was seen more than once but under ten times. The genes are TRBV6-5 and TRBJ2-1; D might be TRBD1 (5 bases). The V end lost 0 bases, the J end lost 8 bases, and 11 bases lay between the germline ends. The CDR3 extends over 14 amino acids. Per germline, CDR1 MNHEY and CDR2 SVGAGI. CDR3 DNA sequence: TGTGCCAGCAGTTACTCGACAGTAGCCGATGAGCAGTTCTTC. This translates into CASSYSTVADEQFF.

The J gene is TRBJ1-2, the V gene TRBV6-5; weak D call: TRBD1 (6 bases). Looked up from germline, CDR1 is MNHEY and CDR2 is SVGAGI. There are 14 residues in the CDR3. The V and J ends lost 5 bases and 0 bases respectively, with 10 bases between them. The DNA of the CDR3 is TGTGCCAGCAGTAGGGACAAGACTAACTATGGCTACACCTTC. This sequence encodes CASSRDKTNYGYTF.

V is TRBV6-5 and J is TRBJ2-5; 7 bases are a match to TRBD1. From germline, CDR1 is MNHEY and CDR2 SVGAGI. The CDR3 consists of 15 residues. V lost 6 bases, J lost 4 bases, and 11 bases stayed unmatched. In nucleotides, the CDR3 is TGTGCCAGCAGCCTACGACAGGGCGGGTCAGAGACCCAGTACTTC. Amino acid sequence: CASSLRQGGSETQYF.

This clonotype was counted only a few times. V usage is TRBV7-9 and J usage is TRBJ2-7; 7 bases are shared with TRBD1. This CDR3 has 13 residues. The germline V gene has CDR1 SEHNR and CDR2 FQNEAQ (reference sequence). The trim removed 1 base at V and 5 bases at J, leaving 2 bases unmatched. CDR3 sequence (DNA): TGTGCCAGCAGCTTAGGACAGGGCCACGAGCAGTACTTC. As protein: CASSLGQGHEQYF.

The rearrangement joins TRBV20-1 to TRBJ2-3; the match to TRBD2 covers 7 bases. CDR1 DFQATT and CDR2 SNEGSKA come from the germline V gene (reference sequence). This CDR3 has 14 amino acids. J gave up 2 bases and V 0 bases, and 2 bases lay outside the gene matches. The CDR3 is CSARDGGVTDTQYF. In DNA, the CDR3 is TGCAGTGCTAGAGATGGGGGGGTCACAGATACGCAGTATTTT.

This clonotype was seen repeatedly, ten times or more. This rearrangement joins TRBV6-1 to TRBJ1-1, with D perhaps matching TRBD1 (5 bases). The germline gives CDR1 MNHNS, CDR2 SASEGT. This CDR3 has 14 residues. V was pared by 2 bases and J by 6 bases, with 13 bases between. CDR3 coding DNA: TGTGCCAGCAGTGAATTCGCCAGGGAGGCTGAAGCTTTCTTT. Translation gives CASSEFAREAEAFF.

This chain uses TRBV6-4 with TRBJ2-3, with 9 bases lining up with TRBD1. With 4 bases clipped from V and 4 bases from J, the junction kept 3 bases outside the gene matches. Per the germline V gene, CDR1 is MRHNA and CDR2 is SNTAGT. CDR3 size: 14 residues. CDR3: CASSGTGAPDTQYF. The CDR3 DNA reads TGTGCCAGCAGTGGGACAGGGGCACCAGATACGCAGTATTTT.

V is TRBV27 and J is TRBJ2-2, with D perhaps TRBD2 (6 bases). There are 19 residues in the CDR3. Germline loops: CDR1 MNHEY, CDR2 SMNVEV (reference sequence). Trimming stripped 2 bases from V and 0 bases from J, with 19 bases between. The DNA of the CDR3 is TGTGCCAGCAGTTTACCGCTGGGAGGAGGGGCTCCGAACACCGGGGAGCTGTTTTTT. Its translation is CASSLPLGGGAPNTGELFF.

The chain has TRBV27 and TRBJ1-5; D is unresolved. The CDR3 is 17 amino acids. With 2 bases removed from V and 1 base from J, the gap between germline ends came to 15 bases. Germline assignment: CDR1 MNHEY and CDR2 SMNVEV (reference sequence). The CDR3 loop is CASSLVVRGMSNQPQHF. CDR3 coding DNA: TGTGCCAGCAGTTTAGTTGTCCGGGGTATGAGCAATCAGCCCCAGCATTTT.

This clonotype was seen repeatedly, ten times or more. The chain has TRBV5-1 and TRBJ2-5, with TRBD1 matching over 9 bases. V shed 2 bases, J shed 4 bases, and the junction held 3 bases outside the gene matches. Germline CDR1 is SGHRS and CDR2 is YFSETQ. The CDR3 is made up of 14 amino acids. The CDR3 spells CASSFGQGLETQYF. The CDR3 DNA follows: TGCGCCAGCAGCTTCGGACAGGGGTTAGAGACCCAGTACTTC.

This clonotype has a count of ten or more. The CDR3 region has the DNA TGTGCCAGCAGGGGGGCCGACAGGAGCGCAGCAGATACGCAGTATTTT. Amino acids: CASRGADRSAADTQYF. The chain uses TRBV28 and TRBJ2-3; D is perhaps TRBD1 (6 bases). The germline gives CDR1 MDHEN, CDR2 SYDVKM. CDR3 length: 16 amino acids. With 6 bases removed from V and 4 bases from J, the gap between germline ends came to 20 bases.

This clonotype has ten or more counts. The chain combines TRBV29-1 with TRBJ2-4; D tentatively fits TRBD1 or TRBD2 (6 bases each). Germline values: CDR1 SQVTM, CDR2 ANQGSEA. This CDR3 is 11 amino acids long. V gave up 3 bases and J gave up 15 bases, with 15 bases separating them. CDR3 region: CSVEDGGGRYF. The CDR3, as DNA: TGCAGCGTTGAGGACGGGGGCGGTCGGTACTTC. The full variable domain, its missing parts supplied by reference TRBV29-1 and TRBJ2-4, is SAVISQKPSRDICQRGTSLTIQCQVDSQVTMMFWYRQQPGQSLTLIATANQGSEATYESGFVIDKFPISRPNLTFSTLTVSNMSPEDSSIYLCSVEDGGGRYFGAGTRLSVL.

This clonotype was counted at least ten times. The chain uses TRBV6-1 and TRBJ2-7; D may match TRBD1 or TRBD2 (5 bases each). Germline CDR1 and CDR2: MNHNS and SASEGT. Trimming cost V 2 bases and J 2 bases, with 10 bases left between them. The CDR3 spans 14 residues. The CDR3 coding sequence is TGTGCCAGCAGTGAAACCCAGGGACCCTACGAGCAGTACTTC. Amino acids: CASSETQGPYEQYF.

The sample holds a few counts of this clonotype. V gene TRBV7-9 combines with J gene TRBJ1-2; tentatively, D is TRBD1 (5 bases). Germline CDR1 reads SEHNR; CDR2 reads FQNEAQ (reference sequence). Trimming took 2 bases from V and 2 from J, leaving 15 bases between them. The CDR3 covers 16 residues. The CDR3 sequence: CASSLIFRDPNYGYTF. In nucleotides, the CDR3 is TGTGCCAGCAGCTTAATCTTCAGGGACCCCAACTATGGCTACACCTTC.

This clonotype was seen repeatedly, ten times or more. This chain links TRBV5-5 with TRBJ2-3, with 13 nucleotides matching TRBD2. Looked up from germline, CDR1 is SGHKS and CDR2 is YYEKEE (reference sequence). CDR3 length: 16 amino acids. Losses at the gene ends were 4 bases for V and 5 bases for J; bases not matched to a gene: 7. CDR3 residues: CASSPLLAGGLDTQYF. CDR3 DNA: TGTGCCAGCAGCCCCTTACTAGCGGGGGGGTTAGATACGCAGTATTTT.

V and J are TRBV27 and TRBJ1-3; 7 bases align to TRBD1. The germline gives CDR1 MNHEY, CDR2 SMNVEV (reference sequence). The CDR3 contains 13 residues. Losses at the gene ends were 5 bases for V and 4 bases for J; bases not matched to a gene: 2. DNA for the CDR3: TGTGCCAGCAGTAAGGGGGCGGGAAACACCATATATTTT. Its translation: CASSKGAGNTIYF.

This clonotype was seen a handful of times. This chain links TRBV12-3 or TRBV12-4 with TRBJ1-2; 7 bases line up with TRBD1. This CDR3 contains 16 residues. Unmatched junction bases numbered 8, after V lost 0 bases and J lost 4 bases. CDR3 sequence: CASSLARRGGGYGYTF. For the CDR3, the DNA is TGTGCCAGCAGTTTAGCCCGCAGGGGGGGCGGCTATGGCTACACCTTC.

This clonotype appeared many times. The V gene is TRBV7-2, the J gene TRBJ1-3; no clear D gene. The germline gives CDR1 SGHTA, CDR2 FQGNSA. V shed 2 bases and J shed 4 bases, with 9 bases lying between them. The CDR3 sequence is 14 residues long. The CDR3: CASSLRGQGNTIYF. CDR3 nucleotides: TGTGCCAGCAGCTTAAGAGGGCAAGGAAACACCATATATTTT.

This clonotype appeared many times. The V and J genes are TRBV20-1 and TRBJ1-1, with D unclear. Germline V lookup: CDR1 DFQATT, CDR2 SNEGSKA (reference sequence). Trimming took 0 bases from V and 4 from J, leaving 3 bases between them. The CDR3 runs 11 residues. CDR3 protein: CSARDGTEAFF. In DNA form, the CDR3 reads TGCAGTGCTAGAGACGGCACTGAAGCTTTCTTT.

This chain uses TRBV6-2 or TRBV6-3 with TRBJ1-5; D ambiguous. This CDR3 comprises 12 residues. Trimming stripped 2 bases from V and 9 bases from J, with 8 bases between. Germline V gene sequence: CDR1 MNHEY, CDR2 SVGEGT. CDR3 sequence: CASSYLDGPQHF. For the CDR3, the DNA is TGTGCCAGCAGTTACCTTGACGGGCCCCAGCATTTT.

This clonotype was seen repeatedly, ten times or more. The rearrangement uses TRBV6-5 and TRBJ1-5; 7 bases are shared with TRBD1. The CDR3 sequence is 15 residues long. V dropped 4 bases and J dropped 6; count of bases not matched to a gene: 9. Germline assignment: CDR1 MNHEY and CDR2 SVGAGI. This CDR3 is CASSSLPGGTQPQHF. CDR3 nucleotide sequence: TGTGCCAGCAGTTCCCTCCCAGGGGGTACTCAGCCCCAGCATTTT.

The chain links TRBV10-3 to TRBJ1-6, with 8 bases aligning to TRBD1. This CDR3 is 12 amino acids long. Germline assignment: CDR1 ENHRY and CDR2 SYGVKD. The V segment lost 10 bases and the J segment 11 bases; nucleotides outside the gene matches: 7. The CDR3 nucleotides read TGTGCCACCCGACAGGGGAATACACCCCTCCACTTT. Protein sequence: CATRQGNTPLHF.

The chain recombines TRBV18 with TRBJ2-7; D is unclear. Between the trimmed V and J ends, which lost 3 bases and 2 bases, there was a span of 11 bases. Germline loops: CDR1 KGHSH, CDR2 LQKENI. This CDR3 is built from 14 residues. This CDR3 reads CASSPRAATYEQYF. The CDR3 bases are TGTGCCAGCTCACCCCGGGCAGCTACCTACGAGCAGTACTTC.

This clonotype was counted ten times or more. The chain employs TRBV4-1 and TRBJ2-3; TRBD2 aligns across 13 bases. CDR1 MGHRA and CDR2 YSYEKL come from the germline V gene. Germline trimming cut 2 bases from V and 4 bases from J; bases unmatched to any gene: 3. The CDR3 is made up of 16 amino acids. The CDR3 DNA sequence: TGCGCCAGCAGCCAAACTAGCGGGGGGGCATCAGATACGCAGTATTTT. Its translation is CASSQTSGGASDTQYF.